Following are 12 T cell receptor beta chains from one sample sequenced in a study of T cells after yellow fever vaccination. TCRdb passed the 5' RACE reads through MiXCR, listing each CDR3 protein once. The sample lists a few hundred thousand distinct CDR3 sequences, about a sixth seen once, with 17% in the top ten. The sequenced sample was PBMCs, obtained about 5 days after the first yellow fever vaccination. These receptors were collected from a man between 18 and 35 years old who received the YFV17D yellow fever vaccine.

The chain links TRBV28 to TRBJ2-5; the D gene is possibly TRBD2 (7 bases). Trimming stripped 7 bases from V and 5 bases from J, with 20 bases between. This CDR3 comprises 15 residues. Germline V lookup: CDR1 MDHEN, CDR2 SYDVKM. This chain's CDR3 is CASTPGGLRGETQYF. The CDR3 DNA is TGTGCCAGCACCCCGGGGGGCCTCCGGGGGGAGACCCAGTACTTC. The full variable domain, its missing parts supplied by reference TRBV28 and TRBJ2-5, is DVKVTQSSRYLVKRTGEKVFLECVQDMDHENMFWYRQDPGLGLRLIYFSYDVKMKEKGDIPEGYSVSREKKERFSLILESASTNQTSMYLCASTPGGLRGETQYFGPGTRLLVL.

The chain is built from TRBV12-3 or TRBV12-4 and TRBJ2-2, with D unresolved. Trimming removed 5 bases from V and 7 bases from J, with 5 bases in between. The CDR3 runs to 11 residues. Written as DNA, the CDR3 is TGTGCCAGCAGTCCCTACGGGGAGCTGTTTTTT. It codes for CASSPYGELFF.

This chain joins TRBV9 and TRBJ2-1, with D possibly TRBD2 on 5 matching bases. Trimming took off 3 bases at V and 4 bases at J, with 11 bases between the two ends. The germline CDR1 and CDR2 sequences are SGDLS and YYNGEE. The CDR3 is 14 residues long. CDR3 loop: CASSGKKRYNEQFF. CDR3 DNA sequence: TGTGCCAGCAGCGGCAAAAAGCGGTACAATGAGCAGTTCTTC.

The chain joins TRBV28 to TRBJ2-5; D gene uncertain. CDR1 is MDHEN, CDR2 SYDVKM, per germline. V was pared by 6 bases and J by 1 base, with 6 bases between. The CDR3 sequence is 12 residues long. The CDR3 DNA follows: TGTGCCAGCAGAGCTCCCCAAGAGACCCAGTACTTC. Its protein product is CASRAPQETQYF.

This clonotype was seen only a few times. The rearrangement links TRBV20-1 to TRBJ2-2; 8 bases align to TRBD1. With 1 base clipped from V and 0 bases from J, the junction kept 1 base outside the gene matches. Germline V gives CDR1 DFQATT, CDR2 SNEGSKA (reference sequence). The CDR3 extends over 15 amino acids. DNA of the CDR3: TGCAGTGCTAGAGCAGGGGGCTCGAACACCGGGGAGCTGTTTTTT. It is translated as CSARAGGSNTGELFF.

The chain has TRBV24-1 and TRBJ2-1, with D maybe TRBD2 (5 bases). CDR1 KGHDR and CDR2 SFDVKD come from the germline V gene. The CDR3 loop spans 14 amino acids. V gave up 7 bases and J gave up 6 bases, with 15 bases separating them. The DNA of the CDR3 is TGTGCCACCAGCCAGATTGGACTGCCCAATGAGCAGTTCTTC. Its protein is CATSQIGLPNEQFF.

There are a few counts of this clonotype. The chain links TRBV5-1 to TRBJ2-3; D remains ambiguous. This CDR3 comprises 13 residues. CDR1 and CDR2 from the germline V gene are SGHRS and YFSETQ. Trimming left V 3 bases short and J 2 bases short, with 7 bases between. CDR3 amino acids: CASSSDVTDTQYF. The CDR3 DNA reads as TGCGCCAGCAGCTCCGACGTCACAGATACGCAGTATTTT.

This clonotype was detected once. This chain links TRBV15 with TRBJ2-3, with D tentatively TRBD1 or TRBD2 (5 bases each). The germline V gene has CDR1 LNHNV and CDR2 YYDKDF (reference sequence). The germline V and J ends were trimmed by 3 bases and 2 bases, with 18 bases remaining between them. The CDR3 spans 17 residues. The CDR3 is CATSSEGRSGPTDTQYF. CDR3 coding DNA: TGTGCCACCAGCAGCGAAGGTCGGTCGGGGCCCACAGATACGCAGTATTTT.

In its sample, this clonotype was seen a few times. The chain joins TRBV20-1 to TRBJ2-7; D is uncertain. Trimming removed 5 bases at V and 6 bases at J, with 20 bases between. The V gene's germline CDR1 is DFQATT and CDR2 SNEGSKA (reference sequence). This CDR3 contains 14 residues. The CDR3 nucleotides are TGCAGTGCTCGGACGGATTTAAACGTTCGCGAGCAGTACTTC. Protein product: CSARTDLNVREQYF.

CDR3 loop: CATSRTGSNQPQHF. The CDR3 DNA sequence: TGTGCCACCAGCCGGACAGGGTCGAATCAGCCCCAGCATTTT. This chain connects TRBV15 to TRBJ1-5, with 8 bases fitting TRBD1. In germline, CDR1 is LNHNV, CDR2 YYDKDF (reference sequence). The CDR3 totals 14 residues. V lost 5 bases, J lost 4 bases, and 4 bases stayed unmatched.

The chain couples TRBV6-2 or TRBV6-3 to TRBJ2-7, with D possibly being TRBD1 (6 bases). CDR3 length: 12 residues. Trimming cost V 5 bases and J 4 bases, with 9 bases left between them. CDR1 is MNHEY, CDR2 SVGEGT, per germline. CDR3 bases: TGTGCCAGCAGTGGGGGCGCATACGAGCAGTACGTC. Its translation: CASSGGAYEQYV.

This clonotype was counted a few times. The chain uses TRBV7-3 and TRBJ2-3; perhaps TRBD2 as D (5 bases). The CDR3 spans 15 residues. Trimming left V 5 bases short and J 4 bases short, with 16 bases between. The germline V gene has CDR1 SGHTA and CDR2 FQGTGA. CDR3 in DNA: TGTGCCAGCAGCCCGGCGGGTAGAGAATCAGATACGCAGTATTTT. This sequence encodes CASSPAGRESDTQYF.